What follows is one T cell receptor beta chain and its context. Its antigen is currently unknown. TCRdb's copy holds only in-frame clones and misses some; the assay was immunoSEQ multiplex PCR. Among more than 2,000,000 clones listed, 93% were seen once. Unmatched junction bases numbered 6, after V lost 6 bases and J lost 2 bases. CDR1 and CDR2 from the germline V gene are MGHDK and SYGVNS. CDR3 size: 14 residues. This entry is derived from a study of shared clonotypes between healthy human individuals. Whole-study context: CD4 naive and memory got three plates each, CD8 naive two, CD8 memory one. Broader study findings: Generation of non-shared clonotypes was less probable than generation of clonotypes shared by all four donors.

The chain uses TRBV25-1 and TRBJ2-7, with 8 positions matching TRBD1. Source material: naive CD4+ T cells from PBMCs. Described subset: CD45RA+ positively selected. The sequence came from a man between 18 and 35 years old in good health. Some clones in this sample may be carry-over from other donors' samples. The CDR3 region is CASRRTGLTYEQYF. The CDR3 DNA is TGTGCCAGCAGAAGGACAGGGCTGACCTACGAGCAGTACTTC.